The present T cell receptor beta chain was sequenced within a study of T cells in Graves' hyperthyroidism and ophthalmopathy. Inclusion characteristics of ophthalmopathy patients comprised a Clinical Activity Score of at least 3, a NOSPECS grade of at least 4, and duration under 3 months. Uncontrolled infection, other autoimmune disease, pregnancy and lactation each barred patients from inclusion. Diagnostic decisions used clinical symptoms, serum thyroxine and TRAb, thyroid ultrasound and orbital computed tomography. RNA transcripts provided the source from which TCR beta CDR3 regions were amplified. TCR CDR3 underwent first-round RT-PCR with the HTBI primer set. Using its own MiXCR run on the multiplex PCR reads, TCRdb lists one record per CDR3 protein. The repertoire consists of fewer than 400,000 distinct CDR3 sequences, with over 11% occurring once and the leading ten covering 28%. The germline gives CDR1 GTSNPN, CDR2 SVGIG (reference sequence). The V and J ends lost 5 bases and 1 base, in that order; junction bases with no gene match: 3. The CDR3 length is 15 residues.

The rearrangement uses TRBV30 and TRBJ2-6, with TRBD1 identical over 9 bases. Sequenced material: blood. The TCR was taken from a man aged 50-59 years with Graves' ophthalmopathy. CDR3 sequence reads: CAWDRGVSGANVLTF. CDR3 nucleotides: TGTGCCTGGGACAGGGGGGTTTCTGGGGCCAACGTCCTGACTTTC. Looking up the rest from reference TRBV30 and TRBJ2-6 gives the full variable domain: SQTIHQWPATLVQPVGSPLSLECTVEGTSNPNLYWYRQAAGRGLQLLFYSVGIGQISSEVPQNLSASRPQDRQFILSSKKLLLSDSGFYLCAWDRGVSGANVLTFGAGSRLTVL.